The 29 T cell receptor beta chains given below trace back to one sample, sequenced in a study of CD8+CD57+ T cells in acquired aplastic anemia. Both TCR beta VDJ combination and CDR3 sequence profiling were carried out. Genomic DNA was the template for this profiling. TCRdb redid the calling of the reads with MiXCR, one entry per CDR3 protein. The sample lists 60,000 to 75,000 distinct CDR3 sequences, about 50% occurring once. The specimen sequenced was sorted CD4+, CD8+, or CD8+CD57+ T cells (not recorded which) from PBMCs. These receptor sequences come from a human donor in good health, serving as a control.

This clonotype was counted at least ten times. The gene calls are TRBV29-1 and TRBJ2-7; weak D call: TRBD1 (6 bases). CDR3 length: 13 amino acids. Germline values: CDR1 SQVTM, CDR2 ANQGSEA. Trimming stripped 4 bases from V and 2 bases from J, with 12 bases between. The CDR3 DNA reads TGCAGCGTTGGACAGGAGGAACCCTACGAGCAGTACTTC. Its translation is CSVGQEEPYEQYF.

The DNA for the CDR3 is TGCGCCAGCAGTGAGTTTCCTAGCGGGAGGGCCGGAAAGACCCAGTACTTC. Amino acids: CASSEFPSGRAGKTQYF. The V call is TRBV10-1, the J call TRBJ2-5; 12 bases fit TRBD2. Germline CDR1 is WNHNN and CDR2 is SYGVQD (reference sequence). V trimming: 1 base; J trimming: 6 bases; junction bases outside the gene matches: 9. The CDR3 sequence is 17 residues long.

This clonotype came up many times. The chain couples TRBV6-1 to TRBJ2-3, with 9 bases lining up with TRBD1. The germline V gene has CDR1 MNHNS and CDR2 SASEGT. With V trimmed by 2 bases and J by 3 bases, 6 bases remained unmatched. This CDR3 region has 16 residues. The CDR3 reads CASSESPGQGTDTQYF. As DNA, the CDR3 is TGTGCCAGCAGTGAATCTCCGGGACAGGGAACAGATACGCAGTATTTT.

This clonotype was seen at least ten times. This chain uses TRBV6-1 with TRBJ2-1, with 13 bases lining up with TRBD2. The CDR3 is made up of 16 amino acids. Germline V CDR1 and CDR2: MNHNS, SASEGT. V trimming: 6 bases; J trimming: 6 bases; junction bases outside the gene matches: 8. CDR3 residues: CASRRPTSGRGNEQFF. For the CDR3, the DNA is TGTGCCAGCAGGCGACCCACTAGCGGGAGGGGCAATGAGCAGTTCTTC.

This clonotype was seen at least ten times. The rearrangement links TRBV6-2 or TRBV6-3 to TRBJ2-1; D is perhaps TRBD2 (6 bases). V was clipped by 6 bases and J by 10 bases, with 10 bases between them. CDR3 length equals 11 residues. CDR1 is MNHEY, CDR2 SVGEGT, per germline. The CDR3: CASRFLAEQFF. The CDR3 bases are TGTGCCAGCAGATTCCTAGCGGAGCAGTTCTTC.

The chain links TRBV24-1 to TRBJ2-3, with 11 bases fitting TRBD2. J gave up 2 bases and V 11 bases, and 8 bases lay outside the gene matches. Germline-derived CDR1 and CDR2 are KGHDR and SFDVKD. This CDR3 contains 15 residues. Here the CDR3 reads CAIDRGLAATDTQYF. In DNA, the CDR3 is TGTGCCATAGATCGGGGACTAGCGGCCACAGATACGCAGTATTTT.

This clonotype was recorded many times. The CDR3 region is CASTIQGGLTTEAFF. The CDR3 region has the DNA TGTGCCAGTACCATACAGGGGGGATTGACCACTGAAGCTTTCTTT. The chain carries TRBV19 and TRBJ1-1; TRBD1 aligns across 8 bases. V shed 7 bases and J 4 bases; nucleotides not matched to a gene: 11. The CDR3 is 15 amino acids. In germline, CDR1 is LNHDA, CDR2 SQIVND (reference sequence).

This clonotype has at least ten counts. V usage is TRBV27 and J usage is TRBJ1-2; D is unclear. The CDR3 totals 13 residues. Germline loops: CDR1 MNHEY, CDR2 SMNVEV (reference sequence). The V gene lost 6 bases and the J gene lost 5 bases, with 13 bases spanning the gap. The CDR3 DNA reads TGTGCCAGCAGCTGGGATCCGAAATATGGCTACACCTTC. Protein product: CASSWDPKYGYTF.

This clonotype appeared many times. The chain uses TRBV30 and TRBJ2-7; TRBD2 might be the D (5 bases). Germline CDR1 GTSNPN, CDR2 SVGIG (reference sequence). The CDR3 consists of 14 residues. V was clipped by 1 base and J by 7 bases, with 17 bases between them. CDR3 sequence reads: CAWSAGTLGSEQYF. The CDR3 region has the DNA TGTGCCTGGAGTGCGGGAACCCTTGGGAGTGAGCAGTACTTC.

A single count supports this clonotype. This chain uses TRBV10-2 with TRBJ1-6; 10 bases align to TRBD1. After removal of 6 bases from V and 7 bases from J, the junction contained 9 bases not matched to a gene. This CDR3 is built from 16 residues. Germline V lookup: CDR1 WSHSY, CDR2 SAAADI. CDR3 loop: CASRPSPGQGNSPLHF. The CDR3 coding sequence is TGCGCCAGCAGACCCTCACCGGGACAGGGGAATTCACCCCTCCACTTT.

The J gene is TRBJ2-2, the V gene TRBV7-8; 8 nucleotides align to TRBD2. Losses at the gene ends were 4 bases for V and 7 bases for J; bases not matched to a gene: 2. This CDR3 region has 13 residues. CDR1 and CDR2 from the germline V gene are SGHVS and FQNEAQ. The CDR3 protein is CASSSGTSGELFF. CDR3 bases: TGTGCCAGCAGCTCCGGGACTAGCGGGGAGCTGTTTTTT.

The chain has TRBV2 and TRBJ2-5; 11 bases are shared with TRBD1. CDR1 is SNHLY and CDR2 is FYNNEI in the germline V gene. This CDR3 spans 15 amino acids. With V trimmed by 7 bases and J by 4 bases, 8 bases remained unmatched. CDR3 sequence reads: CASNYGQGARETQYF. CDR3 coding DNA: TGTGCCAGCAACTACGGACAGGGGGCTCGAGAGACCCAGTACTTC.

The genes are TRBV25-1 and TRBJ1-2; tentative D call: TRBD1 (5 bases). This CDR3 region has 13 residues. The germline V gene has CDR1 MGHDK and CDR2 SYGVNS. V was shortened by 8 bases and J by 0 bases, with 10 bases between the two germline ends. The CDR3 spells CASLSTANYGYTF. The CDR3 DNA reads as TGTGCCAGCCTTTCGACAGCTAACTATGGCTACACCTTC.

This clonotype was recorded at least ten times. The chain couples TRBV9 to TRBJ1-2; D possibly corresponds to TRBD1 (6 bases). This CDR3 region has 15 residues. Germline-derived CDR1 and CDR2 are SGDLS and YYNGEE. Trimming removed 0 bases from V and 2 bases from J, with 11 bases in between. Here the CDR3 DNA reads TGTGCCAGCAGCGTAGCCGGGGGCGAGAACTATGGCTACACCTTC. Translated, it gives CASSVAGGENYGYTF.

This clonotype was picked up many times. This chain links TRBV2 with TRBJ2-3, with 14 bases fitting TRBD2. After removal of 4 bases from V and 4 bases from J, the junction contained 4 bases not matched to a gene. Germline V gene data show CDR1 as SNHLY and CDR2 as FYNNEI. The CDR3 spans 16 residues. This CDR3 reads CASSVGLAGGSDTQYF. The CDR3 DNA reads TGTGCCAGCAGTGTAGGACTAGCGGGAGGTTCAGATACGCAGTATTTT.

The chain couples TRBV24-1 to TRBJ2-7, with 8 bases lining up with TRBD2. J lost 2 bases, V lost 7 bases, and 12 bases had no gene match. This CDR3 contains 16 residues. The germline V gene encodes CDR1 KGHDR and CDR2 SFDVKD. CDR3 coding DNA: TGTGCCACCAGCAGCCAGAGCGGGGGTTCCCCCTACGAGCAGTACTTC. It translates to CATSSQSGGSPYEQYF.

CDR3 sequence: CASNRVGRSYEQYF. As DNA, the CDR3 is TGTGCCAGCAACCGGGTGGGTAGATCCTACGAGCAGTACTTC. This chain uses TRBV25-1 with TRBJ2-7; D call uncertain. The CDR3 extends over 14 amino acids. Trimming left V 7 bases short and J 1 base short, with 14 bases between. Germline V gene data show CDR1 as MGHDK and CDR2 as SYGVNS.

This sequence joins TRBV6-1 and TRBJ1-3, with D possibly TRBD1 on 5 matching bases. V lost 6 bases, J lost 4 bases, and 16 bases lay in between. In germline, CDR1 is MNHNS, CDR2 SASEGT. The CDR3 runs 15 residues. CDR3 in DNA: TGTGCCAGCAGCCTCGAGAGGACAAGAGGAAACACCATATATTTT. Protein product: CASSLERTRGNTIYF.

This clonotype has only one observation. This chain connects TRBV19 to TRBJ2-6, with TRBD1 identical over 8 bases. J gave up 11 bases and V 4 bases, and 1 base lay outside the gene matches. The germline CDR1 and CDR2 sequences are LNHDA and SQIVND (reference sequence). The CDR3 contains 12 residues. The CDR3 loop reads CASSTGGYVLTF. The CDR3 nucleotides read TGTGCCAGTAGTACAGGGGGCTACGTCCTGACTTTC. Using reference TRBV19 and TRBJ2-6 for the parts outside the CDR3, the full variable domain is DGGITQSPKYLFRKEGQNVTLSCEQNLNHDAMYWYRQDPGQGLRLIYYSQIVNDFQKGDIAEGYSVSREKKESFPLTVTSAQKNPTAFYLCASSTGGYVLTFGAGSRLTVL.

This sequence joins TRBV7-2 and TRBJ2-5; the D gene could be TRBD1 or TRBD2 (5 bases each). Germline lookup yields CDR1 SGHTA and CDR2 FQGNSA. CDR3 length: 13 residues. Trimming took 4 bases from V and 5 from J, leaving 11 bases between them. CDR3 amino acids: CASSYQGRETQYF. CDR3 coding DNA: TGTGCCAGCAGCTATCAGGGACGGGAGACCCAGTACTTC.

This clonotype has a count of ten or more. The CDR3 coding sequence is TGCAGTGCTAGAGACGCCGGGAAGACTAGCATCGCCTACGAGCAGTACTTC. This encodes CSARDAGKTSIAYEQYF. This rearrangement joins TRBV20-1 to TRBJ2-7; 7 bases fit TRBD2. Germline loops: CDR1 DFQATT, CDR2 SNEGSKA (reference sequence). The V segment lost 0 bases and the J segment 2 bases; nucleotides outside the gene matches: 13. CDR3 length: 17 amino acids.

The chain uses TRBV19 and TRBJ1-1, with D unclear. Germline V gene data show CDR1 as LNHDA and CDR2 as SQIVND (reference sequence). The CDR3 extends over 13 amino acids. Trimming removed 7 bases from V and 5 bases from J, with 14 bases in between. This CDR3 is CASTEVGRTEAFF. The CDR3 coding sequence is TGTGCCAGTACTGAAGTAGGGAGGACTGAAGCTTTCTTT.

This clonotype was detected many times. This chain links TRBV11-2 with TRBJ1-2; TRBD1 aligns across 7 bases. This CDR3 contains 16 residues. Germline loops: CDR1 SGHAT, CDR2 FQNNGV. V trimming: 3 bases; J trimming: 2 bases; junction bases outside the gene matches: 9. CDR3 loop: CASSFLPGQENYGYTF. Written as DNA, the CDR3 is TGTGCCAGCAGCTTTCTTCCCGGACAGGAGAACTATGGCTACACCTTC.

The V and J genes are TRBV7-2 and TRBJ1-2; D remains unclear. V gave up 5 bases and J gave up 4 bases, with 11 bases separating them. Germline V CDR1 and CDR2: SGHTA, FQGNSA. The CDR3 sequence is 13 residues long. CDR3 residues: CASSTIGVYGYTF. In nucleotides, the CDR3 is TGTGCCAGCAGCACCATTGGTGTCTATGGCTACACCTTC.

The chain recombines TRBV15 with TRBJ2-7; no clear D. V dropped 0 bases and J dropped 1 base, with 7 bases sitting between them. This CDR3 is built from 14 residues. Germline V gene sequence: CDR1 LNHNV, CDR2 YYDKDF (reference sequence). CDR3 nucleotide sequence: TGTGCCACCAGCAGAGATCCGCAATCCTACGAGCAGTACTTC. It yields the protein CATSRDPQSYEQYF.

The V call is TRBV25-1, the J call TRBJ1-1, with D unclear. The germline V gene has CDR1 MGHDK and CDR2 SYGVNS. The CDR3 spans 13 residues. Trimming stripped 3 bases from V and 1 base from J, with 6 bases between. The CDR3 loop is CASSDSGNTEAFF. The CDR3 DNA reads TGTGCCAGCAGTGACTCAGGGAACACTGAAGCTTTCTTT. The full variable domain, completed using reference TRBV25-1 and TRBJ1-1, is EADIYQTPRYLVIGTGKKITLECSQTMGHDKMYWYQQDPGMELHLIHYSYGVNSTEKGDLSSESTVSRIRTEHFPLTLESARPSHTSQYLCASSDSGNTEAFFGQGTRLTVV.

The chain carries TRBV7-2 and TRBJ1-1, with D unresolved. CDR1 is SGHTA, CDR2 FQGNSA, per germline. The V end lost 0 bases, the J end lost 11 bases, and 19 bases lay between the germline ends. This CDR3 region has 15 residues. In DNA, the CDR3 is TGTGCCAGCAGCTTAGCACTGGGGATGAACACTGGGGCTTTCTTT. Translation gives CASSLALGMNTGAFF. Drawing the rest from reference TRBV7-2 and TRBJ1-1, the complete variable domain is GAGVSQSPSNKVTEKGKDVELRCDPISGHTALYWYRQSLGQGLEFLIYFQGNSAPDKSGLPSDRFSAERTGGSVSTLTIQRTQQEDSAVYLCASSLALGMNTGAFFGQGTRLTVV.

This clonotype was counted a few times. The chain links TRBV19 to TRBJ1-1, with D possibly being TRBD1 (5 bases). Per the germline V gene, CDR1 is LNHDA and CDR2 is SQIVND (reference sequence). Trimming cost V 5 bases and J 4 bases, with 14 bases left between them. This CDR3 spans 14 amino acids. CDR3 sequence reads: CASSSQAEGTEAFF. Written as DNA, the CDR3 is TGTGCCAGTAGTTCACAGGCGGAGGGCACTGAAGCTTTCTTT.

V is TRBV15 and J is TRBJ2-7; 9 bases agree with TRBD1. The germline CDR1 and CDR2 sequences are LNHNV and YYDKDF (reference sequence). CDR3 length equals 15 residues. Trimming removed 1 base from V and 5 bases from J; junction bases left unmatched: 6. The CDR3 nucleotides are TGTGCCACCAGCAGAGGCGATGGGACAGGGAACGAGCAGTACTTC. Translation gives CATSRGDGTGNEQYF.